A single sample is the source of the 8 T cell receptor beta chains below, sequenced in a study of shared clonotypes between healthy human individuals. CD45RO-negative, CCR7-selected cells formed the naive CD8 fraction, which excluded terminally differentiated effector memory CD45RA+ cells. Method: immunoSEQ multiplex PCR; TCRdb's copy keeps in-frame clones and lacks some. The sample carries hundreds of thousands of clones, 95% to 98% recorded once. Sequences were obtained from naive CD8+ T cells sorted from blood. The receptors were gathered from a man aged 25 to 45 in good health.

The chain combines TRBV29-1 with TRBJ2-2; D might be TRBD2 (5 bases). Trimming took off 1 base at V and 2 bases at J, with 14 bases between the two ends. CDR3 size: 16 residues. Germline V gene data show CDR1 as SQVTM and CDR2 as ANQGSEA. The CDR3 DNA reads as TGCAGCGTTGAAGTGGTCGGGGAAGGAAACACCGGGGAGCTGTTTTTT. It translates to CSVEVVGEGNTGELFF.

In this sample, this clone turned up once. This chain connects TRBV27 to TRBJ2-3, with no clear D. This CDR3 region has 13 residues. Trimming took 6 bases from V and 6 from J, leaving 13 bases between them. Germline V gives CDR1 MNHEY, CDR2 SMNVEV (reference sequence). DNA for the CDR3: TGTGCCAGCAGCACATCCGTAGGTGATACGCAGTATTTT. This gives the protein CASSTSVGDTQYF.

This clone was seen a single time. The chain is built from TRBV27 and TRBJ2-1, with D perhaps TRBD1 or TRBD2 (5 bases each). CDR3 length equals 15 residues. In germline, CDR1 is MNHEY, CDR2 SMNVEV (reference sequence). V dropped 0 bases and J dropped 4 bases, with 10 bases sitting between them. The CDR3 here is CASSLSGRDYNEQFF. CDR3 bases: TGTGCCAGCAGTTTATCGGGACGTGATTACAATGAGCAGTTCTTC.

This chain uses TRBV13 with TRBJ2-2; no clear D gene. The CDR3 runs 12 residues. From germline, CDR1 is PRHDT and CDR2 FYEKMQ (reference sequence). The V gene lost 7 bases and the J gene lost 6 bases, with 9 bases spanning the gap. CDR3 region: CASTPGSGELFF. CDR3 bases: TGTGCCAGCACTCCAGGATCCGGGGAGCTGTTTTTT.

V is TRBV5-8 and J is TRBJ2-1; D unresolved. Germline CDR1 SGHTS, CDR2 YDEGEE. The CDR3 length is 15 residues. V dropped 4 bases and J dropped 4 bases, with 15 bases sitting between them. CDR3 bases: TGTGCCAGCAGCCTGGTTGTCCCCGCATACAATGAGCAGTTCTTC. The encoded protein is CASSLVVPAYNEQFF.

This rearrangement joins TRBV18 to TRBJ1-4; tentatively, D is TRBD1 (5 bases). V lost 2 bases and J lost 7, with 8 bases in between. The CDR3 spans 13 residues. The germline V gene has CDR1 KGHSH and CDR2 LQKENI. CDR3 DNA sequence: TGTGCCAGCTCACCAGAGAGGGGTGAAAAACTGTTTTTT. Amino acids: CASSPERGEKLFF. The full variable domain, with the rest looked up from reference TRBV18 and TRBJ1-4, is NAGVMQNPRHLVRRRGQEARLRCSPMKGHSHVYWYRQLPEEGLKFMVYLQKENIIDESGMPKERFSAEFPKEGPSILRIQQVVRGDSAAYFCASSPERGEKLFFGSGTQLSVL.

This clone occurred once. This chain uses TRBV4-3 with TRBJ2-1; TRBD2 agrees at 13 bases. Trimming at V came to 3 bases and at J to 5 bases, leaving 7 bases not matched to a gene. The germline V gene encodes CDR1 LGHNA and CDR2 YSLEER. There are 17 residues in the CDR3. CDR3 residues: CASSQGIGLAGDNEQFF. The CDR3 DNA is TGCGCCAGCAGCCAGGGTATCGGACTAGCGGGAGACAATGAGCAGTTCTTC.

The chain joins TRBV4-3 to TRBJ2-2; D is uncertain. V was pared by 0 bases and J by 0 bases, with 8 bases between. Looked up from germline, CDR1 is LGHNA and CDR2 is YSLEER. The CDR3 loop spans 16 amino acids. CDR3 coding DNA: TGCGCCAGCAGCCAAGATCGTCTAGCGAACACCGGGGAGCTGTTTTTT. Residues: CASSQDRLANTGELFF.